This paragraph covers one T cell receptor (beta chain) sequence. Its target is unknown. The sample comes from a study of T cells in Graves' hyperthyroidism and ophthalmopathy. General study points: A 13 V-J model separated ophthalmopathy from stable hyperthyroidism. Most thyroid clonotypes that were expanded above 0.001 also turned up in blood.

Germline V lookup: CDR1 LNHDA, CDR2 SQIVND (reference sequence). The ends were cut back, 1 base at V and 5 bases at J, with 12 bases in the middle. The CDR3 consists of 15 residues. Researchers took RNA transcripts and amplified the TCR beta CDR3 regions from them. The TCR CDR3 first-round RT-PCR relied on the HTBI primer set. TCRdb recomputed calls from the multiplex PCR reads with MiXCR, one row per CDR3 protein. Of 350,000 to 450,000 distinct CDR3 sequences in the sample, about 17% are singletons; the top ten hold about a third. The sequencing input was blood. The chain recombines TRBV19 with TRBJ2-1; no clear D. This TCR derives from a woman in her thirties with Graves' hyperthyroidism that later progressed to Graves' ophthalmopathy. This CDR3 is CASSIGLHRHNEQFF. The CDR3 nucleotides read TGTGCCAGTAGTATAGGTCTGCACCGACACAATGAGCAGTTCTTC.